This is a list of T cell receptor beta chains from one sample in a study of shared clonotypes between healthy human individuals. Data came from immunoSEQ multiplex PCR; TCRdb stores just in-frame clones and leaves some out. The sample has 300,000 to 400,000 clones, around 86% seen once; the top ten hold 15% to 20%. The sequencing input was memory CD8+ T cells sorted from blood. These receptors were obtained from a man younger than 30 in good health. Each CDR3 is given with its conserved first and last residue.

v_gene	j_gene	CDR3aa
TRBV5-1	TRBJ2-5	CVQSCGEPSVLRLAGLGQETQYF
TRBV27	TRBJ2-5	CASSLKGLAPTRETQYF
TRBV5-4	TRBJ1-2	CASSLEGDGYTF
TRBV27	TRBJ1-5	CASSLLGSDQPQHF
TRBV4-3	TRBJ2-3	CASSQEVPLAGVIADTQYF
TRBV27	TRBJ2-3	CASSLISGTGLTDTQYF
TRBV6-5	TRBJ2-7	CASSYSGTGVGEQYF
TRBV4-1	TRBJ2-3	CASSQRLPSTDTQYF
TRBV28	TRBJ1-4	CASSSRRGQFEKLFF
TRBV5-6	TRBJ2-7	CASSLGTGGREQYF
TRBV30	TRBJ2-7	CAWSVDRANEQYF
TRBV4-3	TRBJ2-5	CASSKILQYQETQYF
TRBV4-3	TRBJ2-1	CASSQDGGGSSLSYNEQFF
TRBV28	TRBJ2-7	CASSPYREDGSYEQYF
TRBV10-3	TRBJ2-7	CAISELAGQIEQYF
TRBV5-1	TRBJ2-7	CASSLGSLSYEQYF
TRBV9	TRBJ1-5	CASNRDRGFSNQPQHF
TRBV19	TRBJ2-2	CASSWDENTGELFF
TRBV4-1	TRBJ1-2	CASSQDMVVANYGYTF
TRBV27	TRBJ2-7	CASSFGQAREQYF
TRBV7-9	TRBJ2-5	CASSPLGAGAETQYF
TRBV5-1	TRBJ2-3	CASSSYGQISTDTQYF
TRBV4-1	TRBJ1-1	CASSQVLARGPTEAFF
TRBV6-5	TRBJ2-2	CASSYPRGPTGELFF
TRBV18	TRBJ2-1	CASSPPGDRLSNEQFF
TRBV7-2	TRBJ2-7	CASSPTRTYEQYF
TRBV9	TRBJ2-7	CASSVGARADYEQYF
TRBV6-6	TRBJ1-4	CASSNRVGHEKLFF
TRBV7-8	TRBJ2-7	CASSLGTGGFHEQYF
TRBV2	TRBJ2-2	CASSEASSWTGELFF
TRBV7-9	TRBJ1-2	CASSHEDNYGYTF
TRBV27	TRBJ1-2	CATKSNLGVGYTF
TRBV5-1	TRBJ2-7	CASSASYEQYF
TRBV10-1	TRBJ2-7	CASSESETSDPYEQYF
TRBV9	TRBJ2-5	CASSVSEMEETQYF
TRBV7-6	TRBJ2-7	CASSFGRSYEQYF
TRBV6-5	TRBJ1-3	CASRGDRSSGNTIYF
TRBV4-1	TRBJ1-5	CASSQERQGAIDQPQHF
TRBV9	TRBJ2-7	CASSAAGGPIGGQQYF
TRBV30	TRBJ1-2	CAWLAGRGYGYTF
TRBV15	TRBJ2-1	CATSRALVEQGDEQFF
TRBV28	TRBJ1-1	CASSFLVEAFF
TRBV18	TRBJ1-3	CASSEGAVGNTIYF